The T cell receptor (beta chain) described here comes from a study of cytomegalovirus exposure and HLA in healthy donors. Across the whole study: Of all 360 or so donors who were genotyped, roughly 81% belonged to the Caucasian-associated ancestry cluster.

Study results and caveats: A missense variant in DCLRE1C was later tied to TCR beta V- and J-gene trimming.

Both 60 Vbeta primers and 13 Jbeta primers went into the PCR. The repertoire was sequenced with immunoSEQ multiplex PCR; TCRdb's copy has only in-frame clones and lacks some. The table records 65,000 or so clones, almost 80% of them present only once. Points on this clone: Its antigen remains unidentified.

This CDR3 region has 15 residues. Germline lookup yields CDR1 GTSNPN and CDR2 SVGIG (reference sequence). Trimming took off 3 bases at V and 5 bases at J, with 17 bases between the two ends. This chain joins TRBV30 and TRBJ2-1; D is ambiguous. This receptor was obtained from a girl aged 10-17 years in good health and CMV-seropositive. Sequenced: PBMCs. CDR3 sequence (DNA): TGTGCCTGGAGGACCCGGCATAAAGACAACAATGAGCAGTTCTTC. It codes for CAWRTRHKDNNEQFF. The entire variable domain, with the rest obtained from reference TRBV30 and TRBJ2-1, is as follows: SQTIHQWPATLVQPVGSPLSLECTVEGTSNPNLYWYRQAAGRGLQLLFYSVGIGQISSEVPQNLSASRPQDRQFILSSKKLLLSDSGFYLCAWRTRHKDNNEQFFGPGTRLTVL.